The 8 T cell receptor beta chains presented below share a single source sample, sequenced in a study of shared clonotypes between healthy human individuals. Terminally differentiated effector memory CD45RA+ cells were left out of the naive CD8 fraction, which was CD45RO-negative and positively selected for CCR7. Method: immunoSEQ multiplex PCR; TCRdb's copy keeps in-frame clones and lacks some. Among around 1.9 million clones listed, roughly 91% were seen once. Source material: naive CD8+ T cells from PBMCs. The source is a man aged 18 to 29 in good health. Some clones in this sample may be carry-over from other donors' samples.

The chain has TRBV5-1 and TRBJ1-4; D is unclear. This CDR3 spans 15 amino acids. Looked up from germline, CDR1 is SGHRS and CDR2 is YFSETQ. Trimming removed 2 bases from V and 0 bases from J, with 8 bases in between. The CDR3: CASSFLPATNEKLFF. CDR3 nucleotide sequence: TGCGCCAGCAGCTTTTTGCCAGCAACTAATGAAAAACTGTTTTTT.

This chain connects TRBV10-3 to TRBJ2-7; 9 bases map to TRBD2. CDR3 length: 14 residues. The V gene end was trimmed by 4 bases and the J gene end by 6 bases; junction bases not matched to a gene: 7. Looked up from germline, CDR1 is ENHRY and CDR2 is SYGVKD. The chain's CDR3 is CAISGAGGQSEQYF. The CDR3 DNA follows: TGTGCCATCAGTGGCGCGGGAGGGCAGAGCGAGCAGTACTTC.

The V gene is TRBV7-2, the J gene TRBJ1-2; 8 bases match TRBD1. Unmatched junction bases numbered 4, after V lost 3 bases and J lost 7 bases. CDR1 is SGHTA, CDR2 FQGNSA, per germline. The CDR3 is made up of 13 amino acids. CDR3 residues: CASSFGTGFGYTF. The DNA for the CDR3 is TGTGCCAGCAGCTTCGGGACAGGATTTGGCTACACCTTC. Drawing the rest from reference TRBV7-2 and TRBJ1-2, the complete variable domain is GAGVSQSPSNKVTEKGKDVELRCDPISGHTALYWYRQSLGQGLEFLIYFQGNSAPDKSGLPSDRFSAERTGGSVSTLTIQRTQQEDSAVYLCASSFGTGFGYTFGSGTRLTVV.

The chain recombines TRBV5-1 with TRBJ2-1; 14 bases fit TRBD2. V lost 0 bases and J lost 8; bases outside the gene matches: 4. The CDR3 totals 16 residues. Germline CDR1 is SGHRS and CDR2 is YFSETQ. The chain's CDR3 is CASSLGLAGGPHEQFF. CDR3 bases: TGCGCCAGCAGCTTGGGACTAGCGGGAGGGCCGCATGAGCAGTTCTTC.

The chain has TRBV6-1 and TRBJ1-2, with 8 bases fitting TRBD1. The germline V gene encodes CDR1 MNHNS and CDR2 SASEGT. This CDR3 has 11 amino acids. The V segment lost 7 bases and the J segment 6 bases; nucleotides outside the gene matches: 1. The CDR3 loop is CASKTGDGYTF. In DNA, the CDR3 is TGTGCCAGCAAGACAGGGGATGGCTACACCTTC.

The gene calls are TRBV13 and TRBJ1-1; tentative D call: TRBD1 (6 bases). V gave up 2 bases and J gave up 11 bases, with 9 bases separating them. This CDR3 spans 11 amino acids. From germline, CDR1 is PRHDT and CDR2 FYEKMQ (reference sequence). CDR3 coding DNA: TGTGCCAGCAGCTTAAGGGGGGAGGCTTTCTTT. This gives the protein CASSLRGEAFF.

The chain is built from TRBV6-1 and TRBJ2-4; D ambiguous. In germline, CDR1 is MNHNS, CDR2 SASEGT. V dropped 2 bases and J dropped 2 bases, with 10 bases sitting between them. The CDR3 has 15 residues. The CDR3 sequence: CASSETAAPKNIQYF. As DNA, the CDR3 is TGTGCCAGCAGTGAAACCGCAGCCCCCAAAAACATTCAGTACTTC.

The chain recombines TRBV4-1 with TRBJ2-1; D is undetermined. The V gene lost 3 bases and the J gene lost 9 bases, with 12 bases spanning the gap. Looked up from germline, CDR1 is MGHRA and CDR2 is YSYEKL. The CDR3 length is 13 residues. CDR3 DNA sequence: TGCGCCAGCAGCCACGGATCAACGGGTGAGCAGTTCTTC. Translated: CASSHGSTGEQFF.